The 6 T cell receptor beta chains given below trace back to one sample, sequenced in a study of CD8 T cells in ankylosing spondylitis. TCRdb recomputed calls from the 5' RACE reads with MiXCR, one row per CDR3 protein. The data show tens of thousands of distinct CDR3 sequences, approximately 5% seen once. Sequencing input: blood, either unsorted or a sorted T cell fraction (not recorded which). All receptors come from a male donor with ankylosing spondylitis or in good health (not recorded which).

This clonotype was recorded a few times. This chain links TRBV5-1 with TRBJ1-2, with D uncertain. Germline CDR1 is SGHRS and CDR2 is YFSETQ. V gave up 4 bases and J gave up 7 bases, with 14 bases separating them. The CDR3 length is 13 residues. The DNA for the CDR3 is TGCGCCAGCAGCCCCCAATCACAGATTGGCTACACCTTC. Amino acids: CASSPQSQIGYTF.

This clonotype was seen ten or more times. This rearrangement joins TRBV5-1 to TRBJ2-5, with 10 bases aligning to TRBD2. Germline lookup yields CDR1 SGHRS and CDR2 YFSETQ. Losses at the gene ends were 8 bases for V and 5 bases for J; bases not matched to a gene: 9. The CDR3 is 14 residues long. The CDR3 sequence is CASKSSGGLETQYF. The CDR3 DNA sequence: TGCGCCAGTAAAAGTAGCGGGGGGTTGGAGACCCAGTACTTC.

This clonotype has ten or more counts. J is TRBJ1-2 and V is TRBV10-3, with 9 bases matching TRBD1. J was trimmed by 6 bases and V by 6 bases; bases with no gene match: 2. There are 12 residues in the CDR3. Germline CDR1 ENHRY, CDR2 SYGVKD. The CDR3 DNA sequence: TGTGCCATCAGGGGACAGGGTCATGGCTACACCTTC. Translated, it gives CAIRGQGHGYTF.

This clonotype has at least ten counts. The chain combines TRBV27 with TRBJ1-2, with D maybe TRBD1 (6 bases). V lost 5 bases and J lost 8, with 15 bases in between. This CDR3 is built from 13 residues. CDR1 MNHEY and CDR2 SMNVEV come from the germline V gene (reference sequence). The CDR3 region has the DNA TGTGCCAGCAGTGGGGGGGGGCCTTACGGCTACACCTTC. This translates into CASSGGGPYGYTF.

In its sample, this clonotype was seen many times. The chain recombines TRBV5-1 with TRBJ2-3; TRBD2 is a possible D gene (7 bases). The CDR3 runs 18 residues. Trimming left V 0 bases short and J 5 bases short, with 22 bases between. Per the germline V gene, CDR1 is SGHRS and CDR2 is YFSETQ. The CDR3 is CASSLGLGGGRVGDTQYF. Here the CDR3 DNA reads TGCGCCAGCAGCTTGGGGCTAGGGGGGGGCCGAGTTGGAGATACGCAGTATTTT. The whole variable domain, filled in from reference TRBV5-1 and TRBJ2-3, reads KAGVTQTPRYLIKTRGQQVTLSCSPISGHRSVSWYQQTPGQGLQFLFEYFSETQRNKGNFPGRFSGRQFSNSRSEMNVSTLELGDSALYLCASSLGLGGGRVGDTQYFGPGTRLTVL.

This clonotype was seen repeatedly, ten times or more. V and J are TRBV15 and TRBJ2-4; perhaps TRBD1 as D (6 bases). The length of the CDR3 is 15 residues. V was pared by 4 bases and J by 2 bases, with 12 bases between. The V gene's germline CDR1 is LNHNV and CDR2 YYDKDF (reference sequence). The CDR3 here is CATSTVGTTKNIQYF. In DNA, the CDR3 is TGTGCCACCAGCACAGTCGGGACAACCAAAAACATTCAGTACTTC.